These 21 T cell receptor beta chains originate from one sample sequenced in a study of T cell repertoires in cytomegalovirus infection. What these receptors recognize is not known. TCRdb ran MiXCR on the reads and lists one entry per CDR3 protein. Here the sample spans about 57,000 distinct CDR3 sequences, 20% to 25% being singletons. Specimen: CD8+ T cells from cultured PBMCs, collected from culture after CMV antigen stimulation. These receptors all come from a human donor in good health (CMV status not recorded). Some clones in this sample may be carry-over from other donors' samples.

The chain is built from TRBV12-3 or TRBV12-4 and TRBJ2-7; perhaps D is TRBD1 or TRBD2 (5 bases each). V lost 4 bases and J lost 2, with 12 bases in between. The CDR3 loop spans 14 amino acids. CDR3 DNA: TGTGCCAGCAGTTCGGGGACGGTTACCTACGAGCAGTACTTC. Residues: CASSSGTVTYEQYF.

This clonotype was seen a handful of times. The V and J genes are TRBV7-9 and TRBJ2-7; TRBD1 agrees at 11 bases. Losses at the gene ends were 6 bases for V and 3 bases for J; bases not matched to a gene: 1. The germline V gene has CDR1 SEHNR and CDR2 FQNEAQ (reference sequence). The CDR3 is 13 amino acids. This CDR3 is CASSGTGGYEQYF. The CDR3 DNA is TGTGCCAGCAGTGGGACAGGGGGCTACGAGCAGTACTTC.

The chain combines TRBV28 with TRBJ2-1; possibly TRBD1 for D (7 bases). CDR1 is MDHEN, CDR2 SYDVKM, per germline. The CDR3 covers 16 residues. V was cut by 2 bases and J by 5 bases, with 16 bases left in between. The DNA for the CDR3 is TGTGCCAGCAGTTTAATCGCAGGGGGGATGAACAATGAGCAGTTCTTC. Its protein is CASSLIAGGMNNEQFF.

This clonotype has a single count. No DNA is shown, since the ends of the CDR3 on it are uncertain; the CDR3 is the one TCRdb lists. The V gene is TRBV19, the J gene TRBJ2-1; the table's D gene call, TRBD1, was not cross checked with the DNA. CDR1 LNHDA and CDR2 SQIVND come from the germline V gene (reference sequence). A total of 11 residues make up the CDR3, ends included. The CDR3 sequence: CASVGSGTEFF.

V gene TRBV19 combines with J gene TRBJ2-3; tentatively, D is TRBD1 or TRBD2 (5 bases each). Germline-derived CDR1 and CDR2 are LNHDA and SQIVND (reference sequence). This CDR3 comprises 15 residues. Trimming removed 0 bases from V and 0 bases from J, with 7 bases in between. The CDR3 protein is CASSIDRGSTDTQYF. The CDR3 DNA follows: TGTGCCAGTAGTATAGATCGGGGCAGCACAGATACGCAGTATTTT.

The rearrangement uses TRBV6-2 or TRBV6-3 and TRBJ2-1; tentatively, D is TRBD1 or TRBD2 (6 bases each). The CDR3 is 16 amino acids. Germline CDR1 is MNHEY and CDR2 is SVGEGT. Trimming removed 2 bases at V and 5 bases at J, with 16 bases between. CDR3 nucleotide sequence: TGTGCCAGCAGTTACCGGGCAGGGGAGGTTCACAATGAGCAGTTCTTC. Translated, it gives CASSYRAGEVHNEQFF.

This clonotype was seen only a few times. The chain combines TRBV12-3 or TRBV12-4 with TRBJ2-7; D is undetermined. The CDR3 runs 12 residues. V lost 3 bases, J lost 3 bases, and 6 bases lay in between. CDR3 protein: CASSFGDYEQYF. In DNA form, the CDR3 reads TGTGCCAGCAGTTTTGGCGACTACGAGCAGTACTTC.

This chain connects TRBV6-5 to TRBJ2-7; possibly TRBD1 or TRBD2 for D (6 bases each). V shed 1 base and J shed 3 bases, with 13 bases lying between them. CDR1 MNHEY and CDR2 SVGAGI come from the germline V gene. CDR3 size: 15 residues. The CDR3 DNA sequence: TGTGCCAGCAGTTACTTACCGGGGGCTGACTACGAGCAGTACTTC. The encoded protein is CASSYLPGADYEQYF.

The chain links TRBV4-1 to TRBJ2-7, with 7 bases lining up with TRBD1. Germline V gene data show CDR1 as MGHRA and CDR2 as YSYEKL. The CDR3 has 15 residues. J gave up 6 bases and V 5 bases, and 13 bases lay outside the gene matches. The CDR3 here is CASSSRFATGFEQYF. The CDR3, as DNA: TGCGCCAGCAGCTCCCGCTTTGCGACAGGGTTCGAGCAGTACTTC.

The chain is built from TRBV5-4 and TRBJ1-2; D gene uncertain. The CDR3 is made up of 13 amino acids. The germline V gene has CDR1 SGHNT and CDR2 YYREEE (reference sequence). V gave up 6 bases and J gave up 4 bases, with 13 bases separating them. CDR3 residues: CASNADSTYGYTF. As DNA, the CDR3 is TGTGCCAGCAATGCGGACTCGACCTATGGCTACACCTTC.

This clonotype was seen many times. The gene calls are TRBV7-9 and TRBJ2-1; 15 bases are a match to TRBD2. The germline V gene has CDR1 SEHNR and CDR2 FQNEAQ (reference sequence). CDR3 length: 17 residues. J lost 3 bases, V lost 2 bases, and 2 bases had no gene match. Here the CDR3 reads CASSLPGLAGGYNEQFF. The CDR3 nucleotides are TGTGCCAGCAGCTTACCGGGACTAGCGGGGGGCTACAATGAGCAGTTCTTC.

The V call is TRBV24-1, the J call TRBJ2-5; a weak D match, TRBD1 (5 bases). With 4 bases removed from V and 5 bases from J, the gap between germline ends came to 13 bases. The CDR3 spans 14 residues. From germline, CDR1 is KGHDR and CDR2 SFDVKD. The CDR3 spells CATSEPGQFETQYF. CDR3 bases: TGTGCCACCAGTGAGCCAGGGCAGTTTGAGACCCAGTACTTC.

V is TRBV19 and J is TRBJ2-1; D call uncertain. Germline CDR1 is LNHDA and CDR2 is SQIVND (reference sequence). The CDR3 sequence is 12 residues long. Trimming removed 2 bases from V and 8 bases from J, with 7 bases in between. CDR3 coding DNA: TGTGCCAGTAGTATATATAGAGATGAGCAGTTCTTC. Its translation: CASSIYRDEQFF.

This clonotype has only a few counts. The chain combines TRBV7-6 with TRBJ1-6; possibly TRBD1 for D (5 bases). Germline V CDR1 and CDR2: SGHVS, FNYEAQ. Trimming took off 5 bases at V and 3 bases at J, with 14 bases between the two ends. This CDR3 comprises 16 residues. CDR3 nucleotides: TGTGCCAGCAGCCCTGGGACGGACTACTATAATTCACCCCTCCACTTT. Amino acid sequence: CASSPGTDYYNSPLHF.

This clonotype was counted a few times. This chain uses TRBV7-6 with TRBJ2-2; D is ambiguous. Trimming left V 5 bases short and J 7 bases short, with 17 bases between. The CDR3 length is 15 residues. CDR1 is SGHVS and CDR2 is FNYEAQ in the germline V gene. CDR3 in DNA: TGTGCCAGCAGCCGACGGTGGGATGGTAGCGGGGAGCTGTTTTTT. Protein: CASSRRWDGSGELFF.

The chain employs TRBV7-2 and TRBJ2-7; D remains unclear. The CDR3 spans 17 residues. Germline V gene sequence: CDR1 SGHTA, CDR2 FQGNSA. V was trimmed by 1 base and J by 2 bases, leaving 18 bases between them. For the CDR3, the DNA is TGTGCCAGCAGCTTAGGCCATCGAGCCGGTAGAGCCTACGAGCAGTACTTC. Encoded protein: CASSLGHRAGRAYEQYF. The full variable domain, with the rest looked up from reference TRBV7-2 and TRBJ2-7, is GAGVSQSPSNKVTEKGKDVELRCDPISGHTALYWYRQSLGQGLEFLIYFQGNSAPDKSGLPSDRFSAERTGGSVSTLTIQRTQQEDSAVYLCASSLGHRAGRAYEQYFGPGTRLTVT.

The chain links TRBV7-2 to TRBJ2-7, with D uncertain. Germline assignment: CDR1 SGHTA and CDR2 FQGNSA. Trimming cost V 1 base and J 6 bases, with 7 bases left between them. CDR3 size: 12 residues. This chain's CDR3 is CASSLGLREQYF. The CDR3 coding sequence is TGTGCCAGCAGCTTAGGCCTCCGCGAGCAGTACTTC.

The V call is TRBV11-2, the J call TRBJ2-5; TRBD1 agrees at 9 bases. J was trimmed by 3 bases and V by 10 bases; bases with no gene match: 12. The CDR3 covers 15 residues. Germline loops: CDR1 SGHAT, CDR2 FQNNGV. CDR3 sequence (DNA): TGTGCCACCCTCCTCGGGACAGGGATAGAAGAGACCCAGTACTTC. Translated, it gives CATLLGTGIEETQYF.

The chain couples TRBV27 to TRBJ2-7, with a possible D match to TRBD2 (5 bases). The CDR3 loop spans 13 amino acids. CDR1 MNHEY and CDR2 SMNVEV come from the germline V gene (reference sequence). Trimming pared 5 bases from V and 3 bases from J, leaving 11 bases between. The CDR3 loop is CASSPPGGYEQYF. As DNA, the CDR3 is TGTGCCAGCAGTCCCCCAGGAGGCTACGAGCAGTACTTC.

The chain couples TRBV7-6 to TRBJ1-1; the D gene is possibly TRBD1 (5 bases). This CDR3 comprises 15 residues. V was shortened by 4 bases and J by 1 base, with 13 bases between the two germline ends. From germline, CDR1 is SGHVS and CDR2 FNYEAQ. CDR3 bases: TGTGCCAGCAGCTCTTTAGACAGCGGGAACACTGAAGCTTTCTTT. Protein: CASSSLDSGNTEAFF.

Only a few counts were recorded for this clonotype. The V call is TRBV4-3, the J call TRBJ2-1, with TRBD2 identical over 8 bases. The germline V gene has CDR1 LGHNA and CDR2 YSLEER. This CDR3 has 14 amino acids. V trimming: 4 bases; J trimming: 6 bases; junction bases outside the gene matches: 5. As DNA, the CDR3 is TGCGCCAGCAGCCCGCCCGGGACTAGCAATGAGCAGTTCTTC. Its translation is CASSPPGTSNEQFF.